The TCR beta chain described here comes from a study of blood T cell repertoires in COVID-19. The CDR3 length is 21 residues. Germline V lookup: CDR1 MGHRA, CDR2 YSYEKL. V gave up 0 bases and J gave up 0 bases; unmatched junction bases: 11. Clones were sequenced by immunoSEQ multiplex PCR, and TCRdb holds only the in-frame ones, with some missing. This table holds some 20,000 clones, about 89% found once. This chain connects TRBV4-1 to TRBJ2-6; 10 bases are a match to TRBD1. Sample: peripheral blood. The TCR sequence derives from a human donor in a cohort sampled during active COVID-19. The CDR3 spells CASSQDPTLTGGSSGANVLTF. CDR3 bases: TGCGCCAGCAGCCAAGATCCTACTCTGACAGGGGGCTCCTCTGGGGCCAACGTCCTGACTTTC.